The text below deals with one TCR beta chain. What antigen it recognizes has not been identified. There are no base qualities to consult, and no much larger clone falls within one base. The sample originates from a study of radiotherapy plus CTLA-4 blockade in lung cancer (dated by TCRdb to 2016 to 2019). For the study in its entirety: Objective responses were observed in 18% of enrolled patients, and disease control was achieved in less than 35%.

The full study reports these points: After treatment with radiotherapy and ipilimumab, TCR clones that originated in tumors expanded in peripheral blood. The strongest predictors of response were reported to be early dynamic shifts in blood T cell clones along with a rise in serum interferon-beta following radiation.

Library preparation used the immunoSEQ multiplex PCR assay. Entries here come from immuneACCESS through TCRdb and include only in-frame sequences with V and J called. Some clones fail to appear in such tables; in the studies checked, an unresolved V gene covers under half of the shortfall, and the cause of the remainder is unknown. In this sample the table shows tens of thousands of clones, roughly 75% of which occur a single time. The ten largest clones take up 9.5% to 10% of the sample. The study tested focal radiation therapy combined with CTLA-4 blockade (ipilimumab) in patients with chemo-refractory metastatic non-small-cell lung cancer. V is cut back by 9 bases and J by 0 bases, with 4 bases in the junction unmatched. The CDR3 runs 13 amino acids, cysteine and phenylalanine included. Of the read, only the CDR3 DNA is kept; its 39 bases are in frame from base 1. CDR1 and CDR2 are drawn from the germline V gene (reference sequence): LNHDA, SQIVND.

This TCR was sampled from a human donor with non-small cell lung cancer who had stable disease on radiotherapy plus ipilimumab. The chain employs TRBV19 and TRBJ1-1; 7 bases in the middle match TRBD1. The input for sequencing was peripheral blood, taken from a patient treated with radiotherapy plus ipilimumab. Here the CDR3 is given as CASSTGLNTEAFF. DNA sequence: TGTGCCAGCTCGACAGGGTTGAACACTGAAGCTTTCTTT.